The present entry profiles one TCR beta chain with its context. The antigen remains undetermined. The sample belongs to a study of a mutant IDH1 vaccine in newly diagnosed glioma. Study details: Treatment recipients were approximately 60% male and around 40% female, and their mean age was approximately 43 years.

The ends lost 3 bases at V and 7 bases at J; junction bases unmatched: 1. The CDR3 length is 13 residues. Germline V CDR1 and CDR2: SGHKS, YYEKEE (reference sequence). The protocol was immunoSEQ multiplex PCR, while the TCRdb copy is restricted to in-frame clones and leaves out a portion. The table lists tens of thousands of clones, about 75% of them singletons. Time point described: week 23, last vaccination. In every dose of vaccine, 300 ug of mutant IDH1 20-mer peptide was given alongside topical imiquimod. This clonotype was sampled from a man between 45 and 60 years old with glioma. This chain links TRBV5-5 with TRBJ1-6; 7 positions agree with TRBD1. Source: PBMCs, taken from a glioma patient whose treatment included an IDH1 peptide vaccine. CDR3 protein: CASSWDSNSPLHF. CDR3 sequence (DNA): TGTGCCAGCAGCTGGGACAGCAATTCACCCCTCCACTTT. The full variable domain, rest sourced from reference TRBV5-5 and TRBJ1-6, is DAGVTQSPTHLIKTRGQQVTLRCSPISGHKSVSWYQQVLGQGPQFIFQYYEKEERGRGNFPDRFSARQFPNYSSELNVNALLLGDSALYLCASSWDSNSPLHFGNGTRLTVT.